This T cell receptor (beta chain) appears in the sequencing data of a study of brain T cells in children with intractable seizures. Sequencing was performed with immunoSEQ multiplex PCR; in TCRdb, only in-frame clones are kept and a portion is missing. The table shows over 20,000 clones, with approximately 94% occurring only once. The CDR3 consists of 16 residues. The V end was cut by 8 bases, the J end by 5 bases, with 22 bases between. Germline assignment: CDR1 SNHLY and CDR2 FYNNEI. Study-wide results and caveats: Clones missing pre-surgery may reflect undersampling of that blood sample.

Of note for this clone: No antigen is known for it.

The rearrangement joins TRBV2 to TRBJ1-3, with D perhaps matching TRBD1 (5 bases). The clonotype originates from a boy aged 10-17 years with focal cortical dysplasia and intractable seizures. The starting material was peripheral blood, obtained at surgery. The CDR3 DNA reads as TGTGCCAGCGCTCAATCCGCCGGGGCCTCACGAAACACCATATATTTT. This codes for CASAQSAGASRNTIYF. The variable domain in full, completed from reference TRBV2 and TRBJ1-3, reads EPEVTQTPSHQVTQMGQEVILRCVPISNHLYFYWYRQILGQKVEFLVSFYNNEISEKSEIFDDQFSVERPDGSNFTLKIRSTKLEDSAMYFCASAQSAGASRNTIYFGEGSWLTVV.